Presented here are 10 T cell receptor beta chains from one specimen sequenced in a study of T cell repertoires in cytomegalovirus infection. For these receptors, no antigen is known. TCRdb independently ran MiXCR on the reads; one entry per CDR3 protein. This table holds more than 300,000 distinct CDR3 sequences, about 34% found once. The specimen comprised cultured PBMCs, sampled from culture after CMV antigen stimulation. Receptors originate from a human donor in good health (CMV status not recorded). Some clones in this sample may be carry-over from other donors' samples.

Worth noting for this clonotype: Likely a read error: the CDR3 ends without its conserved phenylalanine or tryptophan. V and J are TRBV4-3 and TRBJ1-2, with unresolved D. This CDR3 is 15 amino acids long. The ends were cut back, 1 base at V and 4 bases at J, with 13 bases in the middle. The germline V gene has CDR1 LGHNA and CDR2 YSLEER. In DNA, the CDR3 is TGCGCCAGCAGCCAAGGGCAAGGTCTTTTCTATGGCTACACCGTC. Protein sequence: CASSQGQGLFYGYTV.

Only a few counts were recorded for this clonotype. The chain uses TRBV7-2 and TRBJ2-3; TRBD1 agrees at 7 bases. The CDR3 is 20 residues long. Germline V CDR1 and CDR2: SGHTA, FQGNSA. V was clipped by 5 bases and J by 3 bases; unmatched bases: 23. CDR3 DNA: TGTGCCAGCAGCGAAGGGACAGCTCTAAGGGTTAGAACTATAACAGATACGCAGTATTTT. This gives the protein CASSEGTALRVRTITDTQYF.

V is TRBV19 and J is TRBJ2-1; TRBD2 might be the D (5 bases). Trimming took 3 bases from V and 0 from J, leaving 9 bases between them. This CDR3 contains 15 residues. Per the germline V gene, CDR1 is LNHDA and CDR2 is SQIVND (reference sequence). The CDR3: CASSMRVASYNEQFF. The CDR3 bases are TGTGCCAGTAGTATGAGGGTAGCCTCCTACAATGAGCAGTTCTTC.

The chain combines TRBV20-1 with TRBJ1-2, with 9 positions matching TRBD1. Germline loops: CDR1 DFQATT, CDR2 SNEGSKA (reference sequence). The length of the CDR3 is 15 residues. The junction had 3 bases not matched to a gene; V was cut back by 1 base and J by 0 bases. CDR3 sequence (DNA): TGCAGTGCTAGAGGACAGGGGGAAACTAACTATGGCTACACCTTC. As protein: CSARGQGETNYGYTF.

CDR3 loop: CASSLTAGGGTDTQYF. The CDR3 DNA is TGTGCCAGCAGTTTAACAGCGGGAGGGGGTACAGATACGCAGTATTTT. The V gene is TRBV12-3 or TRBV12-4, the J gene TRBJ2-3; 10 nucleotides align to TRBD2. V lost 2 bases, J lost 3 bases, and 5 bases stayed unmatched. CDR3 size: 16 residues.

The J gene is TRBJ1-6, the V gene TRBV7-8, with a possible D match to TRBD1 (6 bases). CDR1 and CDR2 (germline): SGHVS, FQNEAQ. The ends were cut back, 1 base at V and 9 bases at J, with 16 bases in the middle. The CDR3 totals 16 residues. CDR3 nucleotide sequence: TGTGCCAGCAGCTTAGTAGACAGGATTTTGAGTTCACCCCTCCACTTT. The encoded protein is CASSLVDRILSSPLHF.

V gene TRBV11-3 combines with J gene TRBJ1-6; D is ambiguous. Trimming stripped 1 base from V and 7 bases from J, with 11 bases between. The V gene's germline CDR1 is SGHNT and CDR2 YENEEA. There are 15 residues in the CDR3. The DNA for the CDR3 is TGTGCCAGCAGCTTAGGTCGGAACCCCAATTCACCCCTCCACTTT. Translation: CASSLGRNPNSPLHF.

The chain has TRBV19 and TRBJ2-3; 8 nucleotides align to TRBD1. The CDR3 spans 15 residues. Germline V lookup: CDR1 LNHDA, CDR2 SQIVND (reference sequence). The V and J ends lost 3 bases and 4 bases, in that order; junction bases with no gene match: 6. CDR3 amino acids: CASSIRTGIPDTQYF. The DNA for the CDR3 is TGTGCCAGTAGTATCCGGACAGGGATACCAGATACGCAGTATTTT.

This clonotype was seen a single time. The CDR3 DNA sequence: TGTGCCAGCAGCGACCGGCCGGGAGATACGCAGTATTTT. It codes for CASSDRPGDTQYF. The V and J genes are TRBV9 and TRBJ2-3; D is ambiguous. This CDR3 is built from 13 residues. Germline-derived CDR1 and CDR2 are SGDLS and YYNGEE. Between the trimmed V and J ends, which lost 3 bases and 5 bases, there was a span of 10 bases.

This clonotype was detected only a few times. At one end the junction does not follow the germline gene, possibly because of a read error. V is TRBV11-2 and J is TRBJ1-1; 7 bases align to TRBD1. CDR3 length: 14 amino acids. The V gene's germline CDR1 is SGHAT and CDR2 FQNNGV. CDR3: CASRLGTANTEAFF. In DNA form, the CDR3 reads TGTGCCAGCAGGTTAGGGACAGCGAACACTGAAGCTTTCTTT.